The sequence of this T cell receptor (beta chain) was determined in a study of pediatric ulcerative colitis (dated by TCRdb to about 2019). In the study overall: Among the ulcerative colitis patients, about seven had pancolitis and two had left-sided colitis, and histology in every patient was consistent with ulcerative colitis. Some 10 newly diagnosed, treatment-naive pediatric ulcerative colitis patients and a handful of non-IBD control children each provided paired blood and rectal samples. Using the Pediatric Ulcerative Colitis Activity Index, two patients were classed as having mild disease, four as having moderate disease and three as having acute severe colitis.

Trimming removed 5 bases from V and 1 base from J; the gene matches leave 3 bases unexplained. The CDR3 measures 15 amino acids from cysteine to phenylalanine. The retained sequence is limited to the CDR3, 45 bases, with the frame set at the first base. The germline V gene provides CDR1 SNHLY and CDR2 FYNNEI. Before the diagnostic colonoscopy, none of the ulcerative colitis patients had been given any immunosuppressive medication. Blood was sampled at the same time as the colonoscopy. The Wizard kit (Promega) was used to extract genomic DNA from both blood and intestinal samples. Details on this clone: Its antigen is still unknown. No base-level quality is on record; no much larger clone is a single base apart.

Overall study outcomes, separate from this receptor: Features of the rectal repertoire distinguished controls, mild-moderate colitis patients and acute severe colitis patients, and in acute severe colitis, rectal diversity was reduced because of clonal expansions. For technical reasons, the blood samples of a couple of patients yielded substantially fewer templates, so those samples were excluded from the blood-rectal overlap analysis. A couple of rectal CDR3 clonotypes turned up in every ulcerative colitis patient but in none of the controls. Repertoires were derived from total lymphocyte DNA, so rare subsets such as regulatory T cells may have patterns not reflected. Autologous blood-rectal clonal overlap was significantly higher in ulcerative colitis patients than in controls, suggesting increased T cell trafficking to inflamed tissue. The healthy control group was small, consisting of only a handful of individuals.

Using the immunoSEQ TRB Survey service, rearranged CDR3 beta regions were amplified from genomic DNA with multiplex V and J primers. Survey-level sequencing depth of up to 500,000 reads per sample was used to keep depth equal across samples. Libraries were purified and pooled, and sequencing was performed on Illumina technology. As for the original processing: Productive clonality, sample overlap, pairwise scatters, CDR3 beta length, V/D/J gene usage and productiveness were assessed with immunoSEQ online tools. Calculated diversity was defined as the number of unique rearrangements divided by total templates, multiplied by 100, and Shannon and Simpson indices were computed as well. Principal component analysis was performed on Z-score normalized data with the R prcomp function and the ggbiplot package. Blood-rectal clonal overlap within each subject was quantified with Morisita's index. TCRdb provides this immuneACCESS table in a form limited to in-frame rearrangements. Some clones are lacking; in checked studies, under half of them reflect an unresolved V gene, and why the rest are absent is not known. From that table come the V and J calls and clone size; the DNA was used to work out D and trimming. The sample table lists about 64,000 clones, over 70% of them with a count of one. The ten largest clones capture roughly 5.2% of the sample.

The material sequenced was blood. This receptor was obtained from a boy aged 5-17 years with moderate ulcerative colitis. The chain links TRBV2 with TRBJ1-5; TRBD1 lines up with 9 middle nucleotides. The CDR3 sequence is CASSLDRGSNQPQHF. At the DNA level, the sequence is TGTGCCAGCAGTTTGGACAGGGGAAGCAATCAGCCCCAGCATTTT.